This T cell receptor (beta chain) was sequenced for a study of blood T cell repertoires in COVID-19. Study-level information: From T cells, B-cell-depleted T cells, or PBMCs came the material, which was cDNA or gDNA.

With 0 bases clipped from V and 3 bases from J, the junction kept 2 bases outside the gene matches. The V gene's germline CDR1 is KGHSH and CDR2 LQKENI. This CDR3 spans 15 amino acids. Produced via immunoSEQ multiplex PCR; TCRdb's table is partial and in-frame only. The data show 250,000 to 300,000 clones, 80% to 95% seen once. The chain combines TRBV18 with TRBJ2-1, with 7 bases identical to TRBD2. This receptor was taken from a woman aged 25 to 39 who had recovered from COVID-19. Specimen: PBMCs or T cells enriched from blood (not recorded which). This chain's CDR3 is CASSPPGTIYNEQFF. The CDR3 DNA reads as TGTGCCAGCTCACCACCCGGGACTATCTACAATGAGCAGTTCTTC.